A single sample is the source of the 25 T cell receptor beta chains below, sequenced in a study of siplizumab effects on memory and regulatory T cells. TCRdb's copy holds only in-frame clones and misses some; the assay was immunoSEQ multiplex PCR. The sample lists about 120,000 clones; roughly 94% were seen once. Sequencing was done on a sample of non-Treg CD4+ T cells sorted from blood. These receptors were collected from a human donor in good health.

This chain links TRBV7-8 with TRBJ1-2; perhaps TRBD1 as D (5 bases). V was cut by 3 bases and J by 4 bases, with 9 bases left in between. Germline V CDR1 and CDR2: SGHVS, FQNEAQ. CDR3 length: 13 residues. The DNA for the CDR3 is TGTGCCAGCAGCTTGGGGCGAAGCTATGGCTACACCTTC. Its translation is CASSLGRSYGYTF.

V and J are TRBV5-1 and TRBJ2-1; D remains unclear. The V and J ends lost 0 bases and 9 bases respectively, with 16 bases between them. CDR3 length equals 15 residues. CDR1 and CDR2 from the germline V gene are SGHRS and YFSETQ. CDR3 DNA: TGCGCCAGCAGCTTGGTAGGGATCCAGCACGGTGAGCAGTTCTTC. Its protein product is CASSLVGIQHGEQFF.

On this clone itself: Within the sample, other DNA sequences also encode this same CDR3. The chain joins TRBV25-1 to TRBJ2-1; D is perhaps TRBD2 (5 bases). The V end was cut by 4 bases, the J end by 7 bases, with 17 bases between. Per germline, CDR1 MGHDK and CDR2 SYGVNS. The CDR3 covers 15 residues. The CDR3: CASSVKAGPWNEQFF. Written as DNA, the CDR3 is TGTGCCAGCAGTGTCAAGGCGGGCCCATGGAATGAGCAGTTCTTC.

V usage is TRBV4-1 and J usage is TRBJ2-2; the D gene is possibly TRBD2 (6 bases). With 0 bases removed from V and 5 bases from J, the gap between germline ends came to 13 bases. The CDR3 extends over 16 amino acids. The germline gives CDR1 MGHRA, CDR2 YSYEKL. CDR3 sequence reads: CASSQEGTEWTGELFF. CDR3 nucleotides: TGCGCCAGCAGCCAAGAAGGGACTGAATGGACCGGGGAGCTGTTTTTT.

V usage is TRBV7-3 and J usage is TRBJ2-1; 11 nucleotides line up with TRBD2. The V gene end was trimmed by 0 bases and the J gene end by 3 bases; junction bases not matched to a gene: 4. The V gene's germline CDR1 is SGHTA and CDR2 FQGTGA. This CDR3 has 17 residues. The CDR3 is CASSLTTSGSFYNEQFF. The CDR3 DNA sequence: TGTGCCAGCAGCTTAACAACTAGCGGGAGTTTCTACAATGAGCAGTTCTTC.

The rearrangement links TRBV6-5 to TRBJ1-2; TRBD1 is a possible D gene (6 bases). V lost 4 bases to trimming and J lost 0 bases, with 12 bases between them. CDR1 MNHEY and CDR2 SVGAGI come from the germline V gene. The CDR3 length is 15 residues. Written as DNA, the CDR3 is TGTGCCAGCAGTTTAGGGGGACCAACTAACTATGGCTACACCTTC. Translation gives CASSLGGPTNYGYTF.

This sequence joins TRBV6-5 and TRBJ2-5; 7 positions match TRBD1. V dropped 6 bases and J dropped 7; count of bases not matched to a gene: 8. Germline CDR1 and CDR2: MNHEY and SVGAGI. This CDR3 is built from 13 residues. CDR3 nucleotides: TGTGCCAGCAGCGTACAGGGGACGGGGACCCAGTACTTC. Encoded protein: CASSVQGTGTQYF.

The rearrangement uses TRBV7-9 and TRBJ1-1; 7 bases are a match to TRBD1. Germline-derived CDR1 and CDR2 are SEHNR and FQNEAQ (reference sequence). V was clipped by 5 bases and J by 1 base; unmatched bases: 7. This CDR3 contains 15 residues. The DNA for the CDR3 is TGTGCCAGCAGCCCCTTTGCAGGGGGGAACACTGAAGCTTTCTTT. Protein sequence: CASSPFAGGNTEAFF.

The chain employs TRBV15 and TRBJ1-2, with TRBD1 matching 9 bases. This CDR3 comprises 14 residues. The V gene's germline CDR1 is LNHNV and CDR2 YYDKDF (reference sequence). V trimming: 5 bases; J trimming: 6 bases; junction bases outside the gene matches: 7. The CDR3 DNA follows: TGTGCCACCAGCTCTCGACGGACAGGGGATGGCTACACCTTC. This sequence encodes CATSSRRTGDGYTF.

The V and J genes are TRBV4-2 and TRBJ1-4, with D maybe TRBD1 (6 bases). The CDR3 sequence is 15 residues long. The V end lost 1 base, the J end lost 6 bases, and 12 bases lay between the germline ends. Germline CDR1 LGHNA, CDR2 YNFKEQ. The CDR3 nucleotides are TGTGCCAGCAGCCAAGCGGGGGCAATCGATGAAAAACTGTTTTTT. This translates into CASSQAGAIDEKLFF.

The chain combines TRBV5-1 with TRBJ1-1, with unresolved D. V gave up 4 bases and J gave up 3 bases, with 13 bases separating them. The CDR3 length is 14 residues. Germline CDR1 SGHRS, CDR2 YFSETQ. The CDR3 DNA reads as TGCGCCAGCAGCCGTCGCGCCCCTGACACTGAAGCTTTCTTT. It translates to CASSRRAPDTEAFF.

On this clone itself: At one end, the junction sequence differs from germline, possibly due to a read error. The CDR3 coding sequence is TGCGGCTCCTGTGGCTCCTACAATGAGCAGTTCTTC. It encodes CGSCGSYNEQFF. This chain joins TRBV28 and TRBJ2-1; the D is unclear. The germline V gene encodes CDR1 MDHEN and CDR2 SYDVKM. This CDR3 contains 12 residues.

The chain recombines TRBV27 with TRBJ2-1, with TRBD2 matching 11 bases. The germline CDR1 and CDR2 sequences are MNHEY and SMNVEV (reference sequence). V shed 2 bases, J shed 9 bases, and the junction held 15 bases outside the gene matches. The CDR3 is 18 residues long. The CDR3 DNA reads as TGTGCCAGCAGTTTACCGGTGACTAGCGGGATTCATTCCAGTGAGCAGTTCTTC. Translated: CASSLPVTSGIHSSEQFF.

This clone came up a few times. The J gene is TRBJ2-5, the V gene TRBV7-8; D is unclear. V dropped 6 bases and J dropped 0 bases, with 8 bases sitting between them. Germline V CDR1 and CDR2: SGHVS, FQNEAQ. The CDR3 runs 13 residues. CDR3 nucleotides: TGTGCCAGCAGTAAGACGTACCAAGAGACCCAGTACTTC. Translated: CASSKTYQETQYF.

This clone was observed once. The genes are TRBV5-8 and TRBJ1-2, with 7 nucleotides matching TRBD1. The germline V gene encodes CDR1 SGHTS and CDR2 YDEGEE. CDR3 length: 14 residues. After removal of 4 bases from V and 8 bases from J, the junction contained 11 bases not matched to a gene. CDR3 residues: CASSSTGTAHGYTF. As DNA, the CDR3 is TGTGCCAGCAGCAGTACCGGGACAGCCCACGGCTACACCTTC.

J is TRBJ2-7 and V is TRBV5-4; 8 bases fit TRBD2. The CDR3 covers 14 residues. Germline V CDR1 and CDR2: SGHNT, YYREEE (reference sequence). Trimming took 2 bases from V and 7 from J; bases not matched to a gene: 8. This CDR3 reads CASSLRTSLREQYF. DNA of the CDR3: TGTGCCAGCAGCTTAAGGACTAGCCTACGTGAGCAGTACTTC.

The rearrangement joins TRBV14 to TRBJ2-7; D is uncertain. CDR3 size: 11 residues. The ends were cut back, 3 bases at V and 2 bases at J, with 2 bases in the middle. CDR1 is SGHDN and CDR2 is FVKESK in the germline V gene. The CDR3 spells CASSHTYEQYF. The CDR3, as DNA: TGTGCCAGCAGCCATACCTACGAGCAGTACTTC.

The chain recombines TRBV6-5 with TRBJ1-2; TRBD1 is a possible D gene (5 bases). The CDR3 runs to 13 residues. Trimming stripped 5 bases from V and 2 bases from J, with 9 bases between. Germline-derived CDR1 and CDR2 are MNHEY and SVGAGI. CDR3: CASSPGPNYGYTF. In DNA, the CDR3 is TGTGCCAGCAGTCCGGGACCCAACTATGGCTACACCTTC.

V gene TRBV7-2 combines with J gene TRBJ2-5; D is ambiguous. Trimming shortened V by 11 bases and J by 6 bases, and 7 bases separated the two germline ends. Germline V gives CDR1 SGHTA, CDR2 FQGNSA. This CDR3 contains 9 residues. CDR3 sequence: CASGQTQYF. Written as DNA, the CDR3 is TGTGCCTCCGGGCAGACCCAGTACTTC.

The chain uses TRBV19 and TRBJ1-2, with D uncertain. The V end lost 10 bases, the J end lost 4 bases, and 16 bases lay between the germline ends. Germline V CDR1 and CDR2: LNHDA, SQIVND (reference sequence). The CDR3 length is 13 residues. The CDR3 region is CATSEGGVYGYTF. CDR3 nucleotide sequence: TGTGCCACCTCGGAAGGCGGGGTCTATGGCTACACCTTC. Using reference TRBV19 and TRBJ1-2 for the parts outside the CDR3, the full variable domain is DGGITQSPKYLFRKEGQNVTLSCEQNLNHDAMYWYRQDPGQGLRLIYYSQIVNDFQKGDIAEGYSVSREKKESFPLTVTSAQKNPTAFYLCATSEGGVYGYTFGSGTRLTVV.

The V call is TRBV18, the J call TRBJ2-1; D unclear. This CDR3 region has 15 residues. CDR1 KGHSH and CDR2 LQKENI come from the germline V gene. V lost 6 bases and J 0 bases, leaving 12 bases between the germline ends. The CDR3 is CASSSGLSSYNEQFF. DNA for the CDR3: TGTGCCAGCTCGTCGGGTTTGAGCTCCTACAATGAGCAGTTCTTC.

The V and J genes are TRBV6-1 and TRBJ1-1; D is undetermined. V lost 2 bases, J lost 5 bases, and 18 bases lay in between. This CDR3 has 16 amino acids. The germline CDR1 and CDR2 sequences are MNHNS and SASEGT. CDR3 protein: CASSEYGVGLVTEAFF. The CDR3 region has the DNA TGTGCCAGCAGTGAATACGGGGTGGGGTTGGTAACTGAAGCTTTCTTT.

CDR3 in amino acids: CASSPGLAEQETQYF. The CDR3 nucleotides read TGTGCCAGCAGCCCGGGACTAGCGGAGCAAGAGACCCAGTACTTC. This chain links TRBV5-4 with TRBJ2-5; 11 nucleotides align to TRBD2. This CDR3 has 15 residues. Trimming at V came to 4 bases and at J to 2 bases, leaving 4 bases not matched to a gene. Germline values: CDR1 SGHNT, CDR2 YYREEE (reference sequence).

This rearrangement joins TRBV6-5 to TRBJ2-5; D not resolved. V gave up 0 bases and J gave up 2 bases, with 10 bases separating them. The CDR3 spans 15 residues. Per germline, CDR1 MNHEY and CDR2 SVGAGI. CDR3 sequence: CASSYSDRSQETQYF. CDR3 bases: TGTGCCAGCAGTTACTCGGACCGGAGTCAAGAGACCCAGTACTTC.

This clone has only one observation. As DNA, the CDR3 is TGTGCCAGCAGTGATGTGTTCCTAGCGGGACGAGAGACCCAGTACTTC. The encoded protein is CASSDVFLAGRETQYF. V gene TRBV6-1 combines with J gene TRBJ2-5, with TRBD2 matching 9 bases. Unmatched junction bases numbered 9, after V lost 3 bases and J lost 4 bases. This CDR3 has 16 residues. Germline values: CDR1 MNHNS, CDR2 SASEGT.